This T cell receptor (beta chain) originates from a study of monozygotic twins with inflammatory bowel disease. TCRdb re-called the 5' RACE reads, yielding one record per CDR3 amino acid sequence without DNA. Its listing shows approximately 400,000 distinct CDR3 sequences. Study-level points and caveats: Among the T cells, different subtypes could not be distinguished. Fewer shared clonotypes with others were found in IBD patients than in healthy twins, especially with disease activity. Treatment differences in immunosuppression may have added variability to the repertoires of patients. Concordant and discordant twins showed no difference in repertoire similarity, possibly from limited power.

Points on this clonotype: The antigen remains unidentified.

In germline, CDR1 is MGHRA, CDR2 YSYEKL. This CDR3 is 18 amino acids long. Sequenced sample: blood. This chain joins TRBV4-1 and TRBJ2-2; TCRdb's D call, TRBD1, is unchecked because there is no DNA. The clonotype originates from a human donor with ulcerative colitis or Crohn's disease, or a healthy co-twin of an affected twin (not recorded which). The CDR3 spells CASSQENTQATNTGELFF.